This entry lists 23 T cell receptor beta chains sequenced from one sample in a study of cytomegalovirus exposure and HLA in healthy donors. PCR amplification relied on 60 Vbeta primers (plus 13 Jbeta primers). Sequenced by immunoSEQ multiplex PCR; TCRdb stores in-frame clones only, minus some. The sample holds tens of thousands of clones, about four fifths seen once. Sample: PBMCs. These receptors all come from a woman aged 30 to 39 in good health and CMV-seronegative.

The chain links TRBV19 to TRBJ2-7; maybe TRBD1 (6 bases). The ends were cut back, 3 bases at V and 0 bases at J, with 9 bases in the middle. CDR1 LNHDA and CDR2 SQIVND come from the germline V gene (reference sequence). This CDR3 comprises 14 residues. The CDR3 bases are TGTGCCAGTAGTATGAGGGGGAGCTCCTACGAGCAGTACTTC. Amino acid sequence: CASSMRGSSYEQYF.

The chain is built from TRBV19 and TRBJ1-5; D remains ambiguous. CDR1 and CDR2 from the germline V gene are LNHDA and SQIVND (reference sequence). This CDR3 region has 14 residues. Trimming stripped 4 bases from V and 5 bases from J, with 12 bases between. CDR3 loop: CASSSRARDQPQHF. The CDR3 region has the DNA TGTGCCAGTAGTAGTAGGGCGCGGGATCAGCCCCAGCATTTT.

Only a few counts were recorded for this clone. The chain joins TRBV19 to TRBJ2-7; D remains ambiguous. The CDR3 runs 11 residues. Germline CDR1 LNHDA, CDR2 SQIVND (reference sequence). V lost 5 bases to trimming and J lost 3 bases, with 5 bases between them. The CDR3 DNA is TGTGCCAGTAGTTACGGCTACGAGCAGTACTTC. Amino acids: CASSYGYEQYF. Full variable domain (outside the CDR3, taken from reference TRBV19 and TRBJ2-7): DGGITQSPKYLFRKEGQNVTLSCEQNLNHDAMYWYRQDPGQGLRLIYYSQIVNDFQKGDIAEGYSVSREKKESFPLTVTSAQKNPTAFYLCASSYGYEQYFGPGTRLTVT.

Of note for this clone: The junction and the germline gene differ at one end; a read error may be behind it. The chain uses TRBV7-9 and TRBJ2-4; D may be TRBD2 (6 bases). Germline V gene data show CDR1 as SEHNR and CDR2 as FQNEAQ (reference sequence). The CDR3 extends over 16 amino acids. This CDR3 is CSSSRGSGLSLNIQYF. The CDR3 DNA reads TGTTCCAGCAGCCGGGGGTCGGGCCTATCCTTAAACATTCAGTACTTC.

This chain joins TRBV7-2 and TRBJ1-2; D is undetermined. V lost 5 bases to trimming and J lost 10 bases, with 20 bases between them. CDR3 size: 14 residues. Germline V lookup: CDR1 SGHTA, CDR2 FQGNSA. This CDR3 reads CASSPSRQNGLYTF. The CDR3 nucleotides are TGTGCCAGCAGCCCGTCCCGACAAAATGGTCTCTACACCTTC.

The sample holds one count of this clone. This rearrangement joins TRBV10-1 to TRBJ1-1; 7 bases agree with TRBD1. V was clipped by 9 bases and J by 0 bases; unmatched bases: 4. There are 13 residues in the CDR3. CDR1 and CDR2 from the germline V gene are WNHNN and SYGVQD (reference sequence). The CDR3 DNA reads TGCGCCAGTGCCAGGGGGATGAACACTGAAGCTTTCTTT. Protein sequence: CASARGMNTEAFF.

V gene TRBV5-1 combines with J gene TRBJ1-2, with TRBD1 identical over 11 bases. CDR3 length: 16 amino acids. V was pared by 3 bases and J by 4 bases, with 8 bases of the junction left unmatched. The germline V gene encodes CDR1 SGHRS and CDR2 YFSETQ. Here the CDR3 reads CASSYQDRGHIYGYTF. In DNA form, the CDR3 reads TGCGCCAGCAGCTACCAGGACAGGGGGCATATCTATGGCTACACCTTC.

CDR3 sequence: CASSPTNGRAPGELFF. CDR3 nucleotides: TGCGCCAGCAGCCCTACTAATGGGAGGGCCCCCGGGGAGCTGTTTTTT. The chain is built from TRBV5-1 and TRBJ2-2, with 7 bases identical to TRBD2. From germline, CDR1 is SGHRS and CDR2 YFSETQ. CDR3 length equals 16 residues. J lost 6 bases, V lost 4 bases, and 12 bases had no gene match.

A few counts support this clone. The chain couples TRBV5-4 to TRBJ1-2, with D possibly being TRBD1 (5 bases). The CDR3 sequence is 14 residues long. The germline V gene has CDR1 SGHNT and CDR2 YYREEE (reference sequence). V lost 5 bases and J lost 7, with 18 bases in between. Here the CDR3 reads CASSIPDIGVGYTF. The CDR3 nucleotides read TGTGCCAGCAGTATCCCCGACATAGGGGTTGGCTACACCTTC.

The V gene is TRBV12-5, the J gene TRBJ2-3; 9 positions match TRBD2. Germline values: CDR1 LGHNT, CDR2 FRNRAP. CDR3 size: 19 residues. Unmatched junction bases numbered 12, after V lost 2 bases and J lost 0 bases. CDR3 sequence: CASGLPAPGLAHSTDTQYF. The CDR3 DNA reads TGTGCTAGTGGTTTGCCCGCACCGGGACTAGCCCATAGCACAGATACGCAGTATTTT.

This clone showed up just a few times. This chain links TRBV5-1 with TRBJ1-4; no clear D gene. Germline CDR1 reads SGHRS; CDR2 reads YFSETQ. V lost 4 bases and J lost 7, with 14 bases in between. This CDR3 is 14 amino acids long. The CDR3 is CASSMGRLGEKLFF. CDR3 nucleotides: TGCGCCAGCAGCATGGGCAGGCTCGGTGAAAAACTGTTTTTT.

V gene TRBV15 combines with J gene TRBJ2-1; the match to TRBD2 covers 14 bases. The CDR3 sequence is 18 residues long. Germline V gene lookup returns CDR1 LNHNV and CDR2 YYDKDF (reference sequence). V lost 1 base, J lost 5 bases, and 7 bases stayed unmatched. CDR3 amino acids: CATSRGGGLAGAHNEQFF. As DNA, the CDR3 is TGTGCCACCAGCAGAGGGGGGGGACTAGCGGGGGCTCACAATGAGCAGTTCTTC.

This clone has a handful of counts. This chain uses TRBV10-3 with TRBJ1-1; D is perhaps TRBD1 (5 bases). The CDR3 loop spans 13 amino acids. Trimming took off 10 bases at V and 5 bases at J, with 17 bases between the two ends. Germline CDR1 and CDR2: ENHRY and SYGVKD. The CDR3: CATLLQVGTEAFF. The CDR3 DNA follows: TGTGCCACACTATTACAGGTGGGGACTGAAGCTTTCTTT.

The chain links TRBV4-2 to TRBJ1-2; D possibly corresponds to TRBD1 (6 bases). The CDR3 length is 17 residues. Trimming took 0 bases from V and 0 from J, leaving 14 bases between them. CDR1 LGHNA and CDR2 YNFKEQ come from the germline V gene. The CDR3 region has the DNA TGTGCCAGCAGCCAAGATACAGGGTTGGATCCTAACTATGGCTACACCTTC. It encodes CASSQDTGLDPNYGYTF.

In the case of this clone: This sample includes further DNA sequences coding for the same CDR3. V gene TRBV5-1 combines with J gene TRBJ2-1; 12 bases line up with TRBD2. V was clipped by 0 bases and J by 7 bases; unmatched bases: 8. In germline, CDR1 is SGHRS, CDR2 YFSETQ. This CDR3 is 17 amino acids long. CDR3 region: CASSLAPLAGGANEQFF. DNA of the CDR3: TGCGCCAGCAGCTTGGCCCCACTAGCGGGGGGCGCAAATGAGCAGTTCTTC.

V and J are TRBV15 and TRBJ1-4; TRBD1 might be the D (5 bases). This CDR3 region has 14 residues. Trimming removed 3 bases from V and 8 bases from J, with 13 bases in between. Germline V gene sequence: CDR1 LNHNV, CDR2 YYDKDF (reference sequence). Written as DNA, the CDR3 is TGTGCCACCAGCAGCGGGCAGGGTTACGAAAAACTGTTTTTT. Its protein product is CATSSGQGYEKLFF. The whole variable domain, filled in from reference TRBV15 and TRBJ1-4, reads DAMVIQNPRYQVTQFGKPVTLSCSQTLNHNVMYWYQQKSSQAPKLLFHYYDKDFNNEADTPDNFQSRRPNTSFCFLDIRSPGLGDTAMYLCATSSGQGYEKLFFGSGTQLSVL.

The J gene is TRBJ2-1, the V gene TRBV5-1; TRBD2 might be the D (6 bases). This CDR3 is built from 15 residues. Deletions cut 0 bases from V and 4 bases from J, with 11 bases between. The germline V gene encodes CDR1 SGHRS and CDR2 YFSETQ. The CDR3, as DNA: TGCGCCAGCAGCTTGGGGGGGGACTTATACAATGAGCAGTTCTTC. This sequence encodes CASSLGGDLYNEQFF.

This clone was recorded once. This chain connects TRBV7-8 to TRBJ2-3, with D unclear. This CDR3 comprises 14 residues. V lost 6 bases and J lost 4, with 14 bases in between. Germline values: CDR1 SGHVS, CDR2 FQNEAQ. The CDR3 region has the DNA TGTGCCAGCAGTCCTCAGGCCTATGCAGATACGCAGTATTTT. Translating it yields CASSPQAYADTQYF.

The chain joins TRBV19 to TRBJ2-7; the match to TRBD2 covers 9 bases. The junction had 10 bases not matched to a gene; V was cut back by 1 base and J by 6 bases. The CDR3 runs 16 residues. Germline values: CDR1 LNHDA, CDR2 SQIVND (reference sequence). The DNA for the CDR3 is TGTGCCAGTAGTATAGGAGGGACTAGCCGGAGGGTCGAGCAGTACTTC. Amino acids: CASSIGGTSRRVEQYF.

The gene calls are TRBV5-8 and TRBJ2-7; D gene unclear. Germline assignment: CDR1 SGHTS and CDR2 YDEGEE. Trimming cost V 1 base and J 7 bases, with 9 bases left between them. CDR3 length: 12 residues. CDR3 residues: CASSLSFREQYF. CDR3 nucleotide sequence: TGTGCCAGCAGCTTGTCCTTCCGGGAGCAGTACTTC.

The J gene is TRBJ2-1, the V gene TRBV5-1, with TRBD2 matching 9 bases. J gave up 0 bases and V 4 bases, and 8 bases lay outside the gene matches. The CDR3 is 17 amino acids. The V gene's germline CDR1 is SGHRS and CDR2 YFSETQ. CDR3 coding DNA: TGCGCCAGCAGCGACGGGACTAGCACATACTCCTACAATGAGCAGTTCTTC. Amino acids: CASSDGTSTYSYNEQFF.

The chain links TRBV25-1 to TRBJ1-5, with a weak D call TRBD1 (6 bases). This CDR3 comprises 14 residues. Trimming stripped 5 bases from V and 0 bases from J, with 8 bases between. Germline-derived CDR1 and CDR2 are MGHDK and SYGVNS. This CDR3 reads CASSTGYSNQPQHF. As DNA, the CDR3 is TGTGCCAGCAGTACAGGGTATAGCAATCAGCCCCAGCATTTT. Full variable domain (rest looked up from reference TRBV25-1 and TRBJ1-5): EADIYQTPRYLVIGTGKKITLECSQTMGHDKMYWYQQDPGMELHLIHYSYGVNSTEKGDLSSESTVSRIRTEHFPLTLESARPSHTSQYLCASSTGYSNQPQHFGDGTRLSIL.

The chain has TRBV5-1 and TRBJ2-3, with D possibly matching TRBD2 (6 bases). CDR3 size: 14 residues. The germline V gene encodes CDR1 SGHRS and CDR2 YFSETQ. Trimming took 4 bases from V and 4 from J, leaving 13 bases between them. The CDR3 nucleotides are TGCGCCAGCAGCGCGGAGGGTTTCGCAGATACGCAGTATTTT. It is translated as CASSAEGFADTQYF.